The rows below give T cell receptor beta chains drawn from one sample of a study of cytomegalovirus exposure and HLA in healthy donors. Sequencing was performed with immunoSEQ multiplex PCR; in TCRdb, only in-frame clones are kept and a portion is missing. The table records some 74,000 clones, over 85% of them present only once. Sequences were obtained from PBMCs. These receptors originate from a woman in her 30s in good health and CMV-seronegative. Both conserved end residues are trimmed from each CDR3. D genes are given only for firm matches. Only some rows state a clone size, as once, few, many or a class for expanded clones.

TRBV6-1,.,.,TRBJ2-5,ASSDGPAQTQY
TRBV30,once,TRBD1,TRBJ1-2,AWSDRGGAGYT
TRBV5-1,.,TRBD2,TRBJ2-1,ASSLDGLASNEQF
TRBV28,.,TRBD2,TRBJ2-1,ASSPIGRGASSQQF
TRBV10-3,.,TRBD2,TRBJ2-3,AIRNNGLAGDTQY
TRBV12-5,.,.,TRBJ2-3,ASGLGVQEGTDTQY
TRBV5-5,.,.,TRBJ2-3,ASSLSSADTQY
TRBV5-1,.,TRBD2,TRBJ2-1,ASSLQSVAGRYNEQF
TRBV5-1,once,TRBD1,TRBJ2-1,ASSSRQGDAGHNEQF
TRBV7-2,.,TRBD1,TRBJ1-1,ASSLGGQQLNTEAF
TRBV7-3,.,TRBD1,TRBJ1-2,ASSPSGTGGYGYT
TRBV7-9,.,TRBD2,TRBJ2-1,ASSLAGIGASGRPEQF
TRBV19,.,TRBD1,TRBJ2-1,AVLDRERRIMGNEQF
TRBV5-1,.,.,TRBJ1-1,ASTEGRQNTEAF
TRBV30,.,TRBD1,TRBJ2-3,AWSTGTGNTDTQY
TRBV9,.,.,TRBJ2-3,ASSGFSAAADTQY
TRBV29-1,.,TRBD2,TRBJ2-5,SVPHAPSGRTQETQY
TRBV9,once,.,TRBJ1-4,ASSLLGRGEEKLF
TRBV30,.,TRBD2,TRBJ2-5,AWSRELAIGETQY
TRBV19,.,.,TRBJ1-1,ASSVNTEAF
TRBV11-2,.,TRBD1,TRBJ2-7,ASSYEQGVYEQY
TRBV7-9,.,.,TRBJ2-1,ASSLGGEREQF
TRBV30,.,TRBD1,TRBJ1-2,AWIGGQGVNYGYT
TRBV15,.,TRBD1,TRBJ1-2,ATSPPWATGERNGYT
TRBV2,few,TRBD1,TRBJ2-3,ASSERTGGRTDTQY
TRBV28,.,.,TRBJ2-7,ASSFRESVDEQY
TRBV7-2,.,.,TRBJ2-7,ASSLAPDNTYEQY
TRBV5-4,.,TRBD1,TRBJ2-7,ASSTTGASYEQY
TRBV27,.,TRBD2,TRBJ2-3,ASRKGTSLFDTQY
TRBV6-4,.,.,TRBJ2-1,ASSRKTGGDEQF
TRBV9,.,TRBD1,TRBJ2-3,ASSVSGQAPQDTQY
TRBV7-3,.,TRBD2,TRBJ2-1,ASSARPSGRNEQF
TRBV6-1,once,.,TRBJ2-3,ASSENGGTNTQY
TRBV9,.,.,TRBJ1-4,ASSSSVVPNEKLF
TRBV4-1,.,.,TRBJ1-1,ASSQYTGTMNTEAF
TRBV7-3,.,TRBD1,TRBJ2-1,ASSFQTGPLNEQF
TRBV18,.,.,TRBJ2-1,ASSPLGLQGANEQF
TRBV14,.,.,TRBJ2-3,ASSQARLREQDTQY
TRBV6-1,once,.,TRBJ1-1,AIRRGTENTEAF
TRBV7-3,.,.,TRBJ2-6,ASSLTAPGANVLT
TRBV7-2,.,TRBD1,TRBJ2-1,ASKDRGYNEQF
TRBV7-2,.,TRBD2,TRBJ2-5,ASSLGTSGAIQETQY
TRBV7-6,.,.,TRBJ2-3,ASSLYQGTDTQY
TRBV6-4,few,TRBD2,TRBJ2-2,ASSRLAGGNTGELF
TRBV27,.,TRBD1,TRBJ1-5,ASSPSQGNGNQPQH
TRBV30,.,.,TRBJ2-3,AWTQGITDTQY
TRBV10-1,.,.,TRBJ2-3,ASSAGGTDTQY
TRBV27,.,.,TRBJ1-1,ASKVPGLNTEAF
TRBV30,.,TRBD1,TRBJ1-5,AWSLDRGNQPQH
TRBV28,.,.,TRBJ1-1,ASSYRRNTEAF
TRBV7-3,.,.,TRBJ1-2,ASSLRRTGDYGYT
TRBV18,.,TRBD1,TRBJ2-7,ASSLRDSSYEQY